What follows are 17 T cell receptor beta chains derived from one specimen sequenced in a study of human T cells and chemical hapten exposure. The time point denotes: patch test 1, 2 weeks after DPC sensitization. The treatment: therapeutic diphenylcyclopropenone sensitization with weekly scalp DPC. Each CDR3 protein is one row after TCRdb ran MiXCR on the RACE reads. The table shows a few hundred thousand distinct CDR3 sequences, with roughly 5% occurring only once. This specimen consisted of whole blood, obtained in connection with sensitization to the hapten diphenylcyclopropenone (DPC). These TCRs come from a woman aged 45-65 years with alopecia areata. Some clones in this sample may be carry-over from other donors' samples.

This clonotype was detected a few times. This chain links TRBV20-1 with TRBJ2-3; 10 bases agree with TRBD1. Germline values: CDR1 DFQATT, CDR2 SNEGSKA (reference sequence). The V gene end was trimmed by 6 bases and the J gene end by 1 base; junction bases not matched to a gene: 4. The CDR3 sequence is 14 residues long. CDR3 amino acids: CSAGTGVRTDTQYF. CDR3 nucleotide sequence: TGCAGTGCGGGGACAGGGGTTCGCACAGATACGCAGTATTTT.

This clonotype was counted many times. The chain couples TRBV12-3 or TRBV12-4 to TRBJ2-1, with D possibly matching TRBD1 (5 bases). CDR3 length equals 12 residues. Trimming shortened V by 7 bases and J by 9 bases, and 13 bases separated the two germline ends. CDR3: CASKEGATEQFF. CDR3 DNA: TGTGCCAGCAAGGAAGGGGCCACTGAGCAGTTCTTC.

This clonotype has only a few counts. This chain joins TRBV7-6 and TRBJ1-4, with a tentative D call TRBD1 (6 bases). Trimming took off 8 bases at V and 6 bases at J, with 13 bases between the two ends. The germline CDR1 and CDR2 sequences are SGHVS and FNYEAQ. This CDR3 has 13 amino acids. This chain's CDR3 is CASSPRGYEKLFF. CDR3 bases: TGTGCCAGCTCGCCCAGGGGTTATGAAAAACTGTTTTTT. Combining the CDR3 with reference TRBV7-6 and TRBJ1-4 gives the whole variable domain GAGVSQSPRYKVTKRGQDVALRCDPISGHVSLYWYRQALGQGPEFLTYFNYEAQQDKSGLPNDRFSAERPEGSISTLTIQRTEQRDSAMYRCASSPRGYEKLFFGSGTQLSVL.

This clonotype was seen ten or more times. V usage is TRBV6-2 or TRBV6-3 and J usage is TRBJ1-5; no reliable D call. This CDR3 spans 12 amino acids. Germline assignment: CDR1 MNHEY and CDR2 SVGEGT. V was pared by 5 bases and J by 7 bases, with 9 bases between. The CDR3 spells CASSLTAQPQHF. The DNA of the CDR3 is TGTGCCAGCAGTCTCACCGCCCAGCCCCAGCATTTT.

Ten or more counts support this clonotype. This chain connects TRBV6-2 or TRBV6-3 to TRBJ2-5; D assignment may be TRBD1 or TRBD2 (5 bases each). Germline V lookup: CDR1 MNHEY, CDR2 SVGEGT. CDR3 length: 12 amino acids. V was cut by 9 bases and J by 4 bases, with 12 bases left in between. Here the CDR3 reads CASDKGRETQYF. CDR3 nucleotides: TGTGCCAGTGACAAGGGGAGAGAGACCCAGTACTTC.

The chain links TRBV7-9 to TRBJ2-4; 11 bases align to TRBD2. The junction had 11 bases not matched to a gene; V was cut back by 4 bases and J by 6 bases. From germline, CDR1 is SEHNR and CDR2 FQNEAQ (reference sequence). The CDR3 is 17 amino acids. As DNA, the CDR3 is TGTGCCAGCAGCTCGGTACTAGCGGGGGCCACTAGAAACATTCAGTACTTC. Protein: CASSSVLAGATRNIQYF. The entire variable domain, with the rest obtained from reference TRBV7-9 and TRBJ2-4, is as follows: DTGVSQNPRHKITKRGQNVTFRCDPISEHNRLYWYRQTLGQGPEFLTYFQNEAQLEKSRLLSDRFSAERPKGSFSTLEIQRTEQGDSAMYLCASSSVLAGATRNIQYFGAGTRLSVL.

The chain joins TRBV20-1 to TRBJ2-7, with a possible D match to TRBD2 (5 bases). The CDR3 extends over 13 amino acids. Germline V gene sequence: CDR1 DFQATT, CDR2 SNEGSKA (reference sequence). Trimming left V 4 bases short and J 0 bases short, with 10 bases between. As DNA, the CDR3 is TGCAGTGCTATGCGTAGCGTCTCCTACGAGCAGTACTTC. Amino acid sequence: CSAMRSVSYEQYF.

The rearrangement links TRBV12-3 or TRBV12-4 to TRBJ1-1, with a weak D call TRBD1 (6 bases). This CDR3 spans 15 amino acids. V was trimmed by 5 bases and J by 0 bases, leaving 13 bases between them. CDR3 residues: CASSVQGTVNTEAFF. In DNA, the CDR3 is TGTGCCAGCAGTGTACAGGGAACGGTGAACACTGAAGCTTTCTTT.

The V call is TRBV6-1, the J call TRBJ2-3; 13 nucleotides match TRBD2. The V gene end was trimmed by 4 bases and the J gene end by 4 bases; junction bases not matched to a gene: 5. This CDR3 region has 16 residues. Germline CDR1 is MNHNS and CDR2 is SASEGT. CDR3 bases: TGTGCCAGCAGTGCCCTACTAGCGGGGGGGCCAGATACGCAGTATTTT. It codes for CASSALLAGGPDTQYF.

This clonotype was seen a few times. The rearrangement uses TRBV6-5 and TRBJ1-1; D might be TRBD1 (5 bases). There are 14 residues in the CDR3. V lost 7 bases and J 5 bases, leaving 17 bases between the germline ends. Germline CDR1 MNHEY, CDR2 SVGAGI. The CDR3 spells CASTNGAGKTEAFF. The CDR3 DNA follows: TGTGCCAGCACGAACGGGGCAGGGAAGACTGAAGCTTTCTTT.

This clonotype was observed a few times. J is TRBJ2-2 and V is TRBV5-1; 7 nucleotides align to TRBD1. After removal of 6 bases from V and 3 bases from J, the junction contained 11 bases not matched to a gene. Germline loops: CDR1 SGHRS, CDR2 YFSETQ. This CDR3 has 16 amino acids. DNA of the CDR3: TGCGCCAGCACACCTCGTCAAGGGGGCGACACCGGGGAGCTGTTTTTT. Its protein is CASTPRQGGDTGELFF.

This clonotype showed up just a few times. The rearrangement uses TRBV9 and TRBJ2-2; 7 bases line up with TRBD2. Looked up from germline, CDR1 is SGDLS and CDR2 is YYNGEE. Unmatched junction bases numbered 13, after V lost 4 bases and J lost 4 bases. CDR3 size: 17 residues. This CDR3 reads CASSPPWGEGPTGELFF. In DNA, the CDR3 is TGTGCCAGCAGCCCCCCGTGGGGGGAGGGCCCCACCGGGGAGCTGTTTTTT.

This clonotype was seen more than once but under ten times. This chain joins TRBV9 and TRBJ1-4; maybe TRBD1 (5 bases). The CDR3 is made up of 13 amino acids. With 3 bases removed from V and 4 bases from J, the gap between germline ends came to 7 bases. CDR1 and CDR2 (germline): SGDLS, YYNGEE. CDR3 in amino acids: CASSDRYNEKLFF. DNA of the CDR3: TGTGCCAGCAGCGACAGGTATAATGAAAAACTGTTTTTT.

This clonotype occurred many times. This chain joins TRBV7-2 and TRBJ1-1; D ambiguous. The germline V gene has CDR1 SGHTA and CDR2 FQGNSA. V was clipped by 0 bases and J by 3 bases, with 5 bases between them. The CDR3 spans 13 residues. The CDR3 is CASSLALYTEAFF. The CDR3 nucleotides are TGTGCCAGCAGCTTAGCGCTGTACACTGAAGCTTTCTTT.

The table lists this clonotype with a few counts. The rearrangement links TRBV15 to TRBJ2-5; 7 nucleotides line up with TRBD2. The CDR3 is made up of 22 amino acids. Germline V gene data show CDR1 as LNHNV and CDR2 as YYDKDF (reference sequence). With 4 bases clipped from V and 2 bases from J, the junction kept 28 bases outside the gene matches. In DNA form, the CDR3 reads TGTGCCACCAGCAAAAACATTCCCGGGGCCGGCGGGGGACCCTATTATCAAGAGACCCAGTACTTC. Residues: CATSKNIPGAGGGPYYQETQYF.

This clonotype was recorded at least ten times. The V gene is TRBV6-5, the J gene TRBJ1-4; D is unclear. The CDR3 extends over 12 amino acids. Per the germline V gene, CDR1 is MNHEY and CDR2 is SVGAGI. Trimming left V 6 bases short and J 0 bases short, with 2 bases between. CDR3 nucleotides: TGTGCCAGCAGGTCAACTAATGAAAAACTGTTTTTT. Its protein product is CASRSTNEKLFF.

This clonotype was observed many times. The chain uses TRBV7-2 and TRBJ1-6; D is perhaps TRBD1 (6 bases). V was shortened by 2 bases and J by 9 bases, with 17 bases between the two germline ends. The CDR3 has 16 residues. Germline V lookup: CDR1 SGHTA, CDR2 FQGNSA. Written as DNA, the CDR3 is TGTGCCAGCAGCTTAAAGGGACACCTTGGGGGTTCACCCCTCCACTTT. Amino acids: CASSLKGHLGGSPLHF.